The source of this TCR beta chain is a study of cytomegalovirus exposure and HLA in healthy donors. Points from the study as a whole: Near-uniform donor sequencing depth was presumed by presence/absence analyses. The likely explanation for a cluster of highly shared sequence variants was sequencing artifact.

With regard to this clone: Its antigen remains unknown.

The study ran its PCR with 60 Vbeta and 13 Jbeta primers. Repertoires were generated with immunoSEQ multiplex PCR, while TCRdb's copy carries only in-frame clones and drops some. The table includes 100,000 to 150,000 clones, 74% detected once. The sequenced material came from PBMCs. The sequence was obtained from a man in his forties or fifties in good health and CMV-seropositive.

The CDR3, as DNA: TGTGCCAGCAGTTCGGGACAGGGGGCTGATGAGCAGTTCTTC. Translating it yields CASSSGQGADEQFF. The V gene is TRBV6-6, the J gene TRBJ2-1, with 12 bases identical to TRBD1. This CDR3 region has 14 residues. Per the germline V gene, CDR1 is MNHNY and CDR2 is SVGAGI (reference sequence). Trimming took 4 bases from V and 8 from J; bases not matched to a gene: 3.